This T cell receptor beta chain is from a study of cytomegalovirus exposure and HLA in healthy donors. Study observations and caveats: Data from an earlier analysis indicated that most TCR beta V segments were productive either about 87% or about 30% of the time. When presence/absence was analysed, sequencing depth was taken to be roughly uniform across donors. Indistinguishability led to the exclusion of some V segments, TRBV6-2 and TRBV6-3 included.

The PCR contained 60 Vbeta and 13 Jbeta primers. Libraries were prepared by immunoSEQ multiplex PCR; TCRdb keeps only in-frame clonotypes and omits some of them. The sample carries 95,000 or so clones, roughly 70% recorded once. Unmatched junction bases numbered 9, after V lost 8 bases and J lost 3 bases. The CDR3 is 14 amino acids. Germline CDR1 reads MNHEY; CDR2 reads SMNVEV (reference sequence). A word on this clone: Its antigen is not known.

The receptor comes from a woman in her 50s in good health and CMV-seropositive. The sample was PBMCs. The chain links TRBV27 to TRBJ2-7, with 8 positions matching TRBD2. The DNA of the CDR3 is TGTGCCAGCCAAACGTCAAGCGGGAGCTACGAGCAGTACTTC. Translation: CASQTSSGSYEQYF.